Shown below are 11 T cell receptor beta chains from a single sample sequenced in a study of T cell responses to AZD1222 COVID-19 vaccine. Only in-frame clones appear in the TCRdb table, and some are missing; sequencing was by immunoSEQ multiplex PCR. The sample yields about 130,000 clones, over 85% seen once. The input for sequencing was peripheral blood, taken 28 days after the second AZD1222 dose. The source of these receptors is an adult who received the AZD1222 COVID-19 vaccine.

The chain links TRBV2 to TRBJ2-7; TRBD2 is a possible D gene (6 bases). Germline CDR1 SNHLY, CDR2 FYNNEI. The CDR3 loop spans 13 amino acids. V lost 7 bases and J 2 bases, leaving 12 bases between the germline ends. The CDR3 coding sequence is TGTGCCAGCATTGGCGGGGTTACCTACGAGCAGTACTTC. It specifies CASIGGVTYEQYF.

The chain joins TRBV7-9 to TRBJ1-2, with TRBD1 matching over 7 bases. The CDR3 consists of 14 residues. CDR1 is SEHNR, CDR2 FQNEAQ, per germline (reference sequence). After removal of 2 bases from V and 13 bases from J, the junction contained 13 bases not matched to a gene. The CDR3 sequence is CASSLIRGTVPSTF. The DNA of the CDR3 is TGTGCCAGCAGCTTAATCCGGGGGACAGTTCCTTCCACCTTC.

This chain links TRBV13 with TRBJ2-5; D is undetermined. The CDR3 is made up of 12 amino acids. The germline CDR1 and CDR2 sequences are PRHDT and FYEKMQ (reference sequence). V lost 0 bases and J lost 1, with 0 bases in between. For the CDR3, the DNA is TGTGCCAGCAGCTTAGGCCAAGAGACCCAGTACTTC. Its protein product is CASSLGQETQYF.

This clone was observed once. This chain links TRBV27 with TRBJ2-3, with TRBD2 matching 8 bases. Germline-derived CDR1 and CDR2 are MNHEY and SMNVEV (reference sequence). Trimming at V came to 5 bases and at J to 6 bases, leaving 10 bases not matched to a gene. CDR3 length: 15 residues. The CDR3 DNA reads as TGTGCCAGCAGTCCCCGGGGGGGACCAGGGGATACGCAGTATTTT. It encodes CASSPRGGPGDTQYF.

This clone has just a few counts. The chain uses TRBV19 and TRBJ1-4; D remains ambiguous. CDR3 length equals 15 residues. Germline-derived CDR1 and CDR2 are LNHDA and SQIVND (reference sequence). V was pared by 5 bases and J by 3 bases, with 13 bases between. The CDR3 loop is CASSGLGWANEKLFF. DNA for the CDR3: TGTGCCAGTAGTGGGTTGGGTTGGGCTAATGAAAAACTGTTTTTT.

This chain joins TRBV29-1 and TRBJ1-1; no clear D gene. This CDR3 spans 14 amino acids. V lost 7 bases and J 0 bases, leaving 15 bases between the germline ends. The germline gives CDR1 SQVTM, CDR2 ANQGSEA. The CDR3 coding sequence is TGCAGCGCATTACAGAATTTCATGAACACTGAAGCTTTCTTT. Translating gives CSALQNFMNTEAFF.

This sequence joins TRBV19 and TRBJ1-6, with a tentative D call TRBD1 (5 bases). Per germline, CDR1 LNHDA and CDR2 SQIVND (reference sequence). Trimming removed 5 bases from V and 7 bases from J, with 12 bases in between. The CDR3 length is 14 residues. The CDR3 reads CASSLRGANSPLHF. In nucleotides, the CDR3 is TGTGCCAGTAGTTTGAGGGGCGCGAATTCACCCCTCCACTTT.

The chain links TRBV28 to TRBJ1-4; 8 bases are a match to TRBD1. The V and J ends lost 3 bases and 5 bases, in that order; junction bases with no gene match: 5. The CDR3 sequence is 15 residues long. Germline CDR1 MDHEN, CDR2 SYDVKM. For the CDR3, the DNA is TGTGCCAGCAGTTTCCGGACAGGGCTGAATGAAAAACTGTTTTTT. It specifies CASSFRTGLNEKLFF.

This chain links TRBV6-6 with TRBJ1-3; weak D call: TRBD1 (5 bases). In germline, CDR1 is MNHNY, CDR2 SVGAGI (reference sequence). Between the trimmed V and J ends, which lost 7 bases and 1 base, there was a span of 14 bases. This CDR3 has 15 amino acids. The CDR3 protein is CASTSRGLSGNTIYF. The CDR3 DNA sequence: TGTGCCAGCACCTCCCGGGGGTTATCTGGAAACACCATATATTTT.

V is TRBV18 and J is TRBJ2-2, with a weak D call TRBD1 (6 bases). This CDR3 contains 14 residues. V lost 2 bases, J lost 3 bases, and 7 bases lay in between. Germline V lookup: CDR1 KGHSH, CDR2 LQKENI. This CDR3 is CASSPNRDTGELFF. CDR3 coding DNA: TGTGCCAGCTCACCAAACAGGGACACCGGGGAGCTGTTTTTT.

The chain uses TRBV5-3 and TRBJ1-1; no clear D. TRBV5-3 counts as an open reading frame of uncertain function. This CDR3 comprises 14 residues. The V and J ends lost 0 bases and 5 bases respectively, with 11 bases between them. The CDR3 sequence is CARSLAQRGTEAFF. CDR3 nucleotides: TGTGCCAGAAGCTTGGCCCAGCGAGGGACTGAAGCTTTCTTT.